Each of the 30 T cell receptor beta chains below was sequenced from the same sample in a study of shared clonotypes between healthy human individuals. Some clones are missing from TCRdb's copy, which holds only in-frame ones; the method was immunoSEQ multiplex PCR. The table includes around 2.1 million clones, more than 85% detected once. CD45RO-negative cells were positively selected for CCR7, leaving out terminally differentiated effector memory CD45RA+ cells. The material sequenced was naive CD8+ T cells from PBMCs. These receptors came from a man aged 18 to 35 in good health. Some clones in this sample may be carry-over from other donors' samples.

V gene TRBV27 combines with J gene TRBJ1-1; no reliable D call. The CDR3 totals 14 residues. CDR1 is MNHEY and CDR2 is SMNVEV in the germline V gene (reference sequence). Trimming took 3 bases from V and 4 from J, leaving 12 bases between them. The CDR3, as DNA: TGTGCCAGCAGTTTGGCCCCTAGGGTCACTGAAGCTTTCTTT. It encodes CASSLAPRVTEAFF.

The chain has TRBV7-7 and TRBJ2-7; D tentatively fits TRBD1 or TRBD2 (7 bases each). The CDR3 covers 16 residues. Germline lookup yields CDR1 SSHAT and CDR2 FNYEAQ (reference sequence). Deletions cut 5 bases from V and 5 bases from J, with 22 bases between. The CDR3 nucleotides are TGTGCCAGCAGCCCTTCGACAGGGAGGGTCCTTCACGAGCAGTACTTC. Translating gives CASSPSTGRVLHEQYF.

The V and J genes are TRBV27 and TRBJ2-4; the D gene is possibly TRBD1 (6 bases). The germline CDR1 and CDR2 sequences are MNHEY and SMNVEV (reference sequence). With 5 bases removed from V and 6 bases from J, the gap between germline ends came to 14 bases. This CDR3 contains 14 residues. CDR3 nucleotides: TGTGCCAGCAGTCCAACAGGGAGTCCAAACATTCAGTACTTC. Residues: CASSPTGSPNIQYF.

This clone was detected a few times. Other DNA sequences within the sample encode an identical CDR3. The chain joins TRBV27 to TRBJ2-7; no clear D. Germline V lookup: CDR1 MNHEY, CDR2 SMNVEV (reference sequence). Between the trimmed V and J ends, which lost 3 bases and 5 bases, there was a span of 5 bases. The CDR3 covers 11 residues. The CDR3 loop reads CASSFGDEQYF. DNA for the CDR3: TGTGCCAGCAGTTTTGGGGACGAGCAGTACTTC.

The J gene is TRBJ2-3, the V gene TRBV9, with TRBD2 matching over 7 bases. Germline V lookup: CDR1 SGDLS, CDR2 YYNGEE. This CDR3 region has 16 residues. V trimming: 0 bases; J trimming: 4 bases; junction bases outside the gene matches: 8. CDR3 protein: CASSVGWSGIADTQYF. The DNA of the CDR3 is TGTGCCAGCAGCGTAGGTTGGAGCGGGATTGCAGATACGCAGTATTTT.

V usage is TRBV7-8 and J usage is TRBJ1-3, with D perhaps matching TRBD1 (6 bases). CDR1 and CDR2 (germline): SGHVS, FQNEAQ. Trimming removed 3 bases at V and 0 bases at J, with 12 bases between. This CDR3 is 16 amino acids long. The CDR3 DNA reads TGTGCCAGCAGCTTTACAGGGTCCAGCTCTGGAAACACCATATATTTT. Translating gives CASSFTGSSSGNTIYF.

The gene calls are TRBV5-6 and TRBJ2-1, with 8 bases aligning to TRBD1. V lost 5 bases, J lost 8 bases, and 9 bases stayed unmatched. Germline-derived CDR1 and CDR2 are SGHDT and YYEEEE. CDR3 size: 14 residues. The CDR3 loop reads CASRPAGGLDEQFF. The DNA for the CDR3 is TGTGCCAGCAGGCCGGCAGGGGGCTTAGATGAGCAGTTCTTC.

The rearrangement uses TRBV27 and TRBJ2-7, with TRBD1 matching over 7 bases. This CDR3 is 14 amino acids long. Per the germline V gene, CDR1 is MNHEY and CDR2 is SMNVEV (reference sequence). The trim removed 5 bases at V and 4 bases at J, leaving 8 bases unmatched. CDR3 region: CASSDRVSPYEQYF. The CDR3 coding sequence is TGTGCCAGCAGTGACAGGGTGAGCCCATACGAGCAGTACTTC.

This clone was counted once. The CDR3 DNA reads TGTGCCGCCGACCAGGGGGGTGGCACTGAAGCTTTCTTT. Encoded protein: CAADQGGGTEAFF. V usage is TRBV30 and J usage is TRBJ1-1, with 7 bases identical to TRBD1. This CDR3 is 13 amino acids long. The trim removed 8 bases at V and 4 bases at J, leaving 10 bases unmatched. The V gene's germline CDR1 is GTSNPN and CDR2 SVGIG (reference sequence).

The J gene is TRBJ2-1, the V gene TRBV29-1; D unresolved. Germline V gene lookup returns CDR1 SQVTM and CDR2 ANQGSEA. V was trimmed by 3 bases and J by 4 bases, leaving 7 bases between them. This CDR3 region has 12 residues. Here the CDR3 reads CSVEWKYNEQFF. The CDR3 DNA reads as TGCAGCGTTGAGTGGAAATACAATGAGCAGTTCTTC.

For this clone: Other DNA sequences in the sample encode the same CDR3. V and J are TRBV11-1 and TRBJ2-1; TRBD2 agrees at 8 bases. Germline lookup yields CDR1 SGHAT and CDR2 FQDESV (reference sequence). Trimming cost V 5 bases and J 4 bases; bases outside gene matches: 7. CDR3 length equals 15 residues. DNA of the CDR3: TGTGCCAGCAGCCCCCTTGCGGGAGGTTACAATGAGCAGTTCTTC. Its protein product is CASSPLAGGYNEQFF.

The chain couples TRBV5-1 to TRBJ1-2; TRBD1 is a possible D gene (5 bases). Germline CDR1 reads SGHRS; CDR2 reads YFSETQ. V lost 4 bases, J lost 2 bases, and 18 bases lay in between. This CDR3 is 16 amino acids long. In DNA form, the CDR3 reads TGCGCCAGCAGCCTACCCCCGACAGTCACGAACTATGGCTACACCTTC. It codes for CASSLPPTVTNYGYTF.

The chain's CDR3 is CASSSLGNSYEQYF. The CDR3, as DNA: TGTGCCAGCAGTTCCTTAGGCAACTCCTACGAGCAGTACTTC. The chain carries TRBV27 and TRBJ2-7; D not certain. The V end was cut by 4 bases, the J end by 0 bases, with 10 bases between. This CDR3 is built from 14 residues. Germline assignment: CDR1 MNHEY and CDR2 SMNVEV (reference sequence).

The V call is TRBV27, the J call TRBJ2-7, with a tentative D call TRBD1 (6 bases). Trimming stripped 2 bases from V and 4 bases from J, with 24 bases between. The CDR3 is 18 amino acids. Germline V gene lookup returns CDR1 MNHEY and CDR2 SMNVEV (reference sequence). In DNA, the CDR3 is TGTGCCAGCAGTTTAAGAGCTAGCCGATACAAGGGGGTATACGAGCAGTACTTC. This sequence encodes CASSLRASRYKGVYEQYF.

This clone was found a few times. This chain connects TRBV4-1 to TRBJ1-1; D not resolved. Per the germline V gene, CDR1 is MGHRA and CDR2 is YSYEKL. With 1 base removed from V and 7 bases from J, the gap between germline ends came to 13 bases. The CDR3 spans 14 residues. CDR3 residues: CASSQGLAGLEAFF. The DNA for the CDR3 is TGCGCCAGCAGCCAAGGTTTGGCTGGCCTTGAAGCTTTCTTT.

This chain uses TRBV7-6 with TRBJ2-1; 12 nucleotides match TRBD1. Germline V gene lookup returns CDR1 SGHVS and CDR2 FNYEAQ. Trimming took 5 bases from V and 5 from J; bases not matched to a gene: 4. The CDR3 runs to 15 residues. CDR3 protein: CASSRDRGLHNEQFF. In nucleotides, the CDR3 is TGTGCCAGCAGCCGGGACAGGGGGCTGCACAATGAGCAGTTCTTC. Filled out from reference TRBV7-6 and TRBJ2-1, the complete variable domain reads GAGVSQSPRYKVTKRGQDVALRCDPISGHVSLYWYRQALGQGPEFLTYFNYEAQQDKSGLPNDRFSAERPEGSISTLTIQRTEQRDSAMYRCASSRDRGLHNEQFFGPGTRLTVL.

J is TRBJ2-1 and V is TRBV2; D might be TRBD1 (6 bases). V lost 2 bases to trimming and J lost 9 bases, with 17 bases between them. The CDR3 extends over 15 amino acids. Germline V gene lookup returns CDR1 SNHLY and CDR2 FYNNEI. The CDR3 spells CASSEFIQGMGEQFF. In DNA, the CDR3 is TGTGCCAGCAGTGAATTCATCCAGGGGATGGGTGAGCAGTTCTTC.

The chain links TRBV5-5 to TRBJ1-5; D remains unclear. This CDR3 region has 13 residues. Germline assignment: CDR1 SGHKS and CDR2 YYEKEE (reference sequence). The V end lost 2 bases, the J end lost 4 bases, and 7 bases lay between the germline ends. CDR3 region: CASSFMENQPQHF. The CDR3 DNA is TGTGCCAGCAGCTTCATGGAGAATCAGCCCCAGCATTTT. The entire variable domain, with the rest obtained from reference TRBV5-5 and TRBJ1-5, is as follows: DAGVTQSPTHLIKTRGQQVTLRCSPISGHKSVSWYQQVLGQGPQFIFQYYEKEERGRGNFPDRFSARQFPNYSSELNVNALLLGDSALYLCASSFMENQPQHFGDGTRLSIL.

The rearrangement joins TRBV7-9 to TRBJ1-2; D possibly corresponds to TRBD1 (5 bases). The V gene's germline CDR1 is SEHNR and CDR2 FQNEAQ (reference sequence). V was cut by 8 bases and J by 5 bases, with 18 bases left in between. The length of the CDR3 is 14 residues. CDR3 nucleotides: TGTGCCAGCGACTTGGGGGTCCTGTCATATGGCTACACCTTC. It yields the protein CASDLGVLSYGYTF.

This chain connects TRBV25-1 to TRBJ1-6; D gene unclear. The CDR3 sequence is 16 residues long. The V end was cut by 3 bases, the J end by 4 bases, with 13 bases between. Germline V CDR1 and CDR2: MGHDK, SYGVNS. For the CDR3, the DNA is TGTGCCAGCAGTGATTTTACAGTGGCGTATAATTCACCCCTCCACTTT. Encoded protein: CASSDFTVAYNSPLHF.

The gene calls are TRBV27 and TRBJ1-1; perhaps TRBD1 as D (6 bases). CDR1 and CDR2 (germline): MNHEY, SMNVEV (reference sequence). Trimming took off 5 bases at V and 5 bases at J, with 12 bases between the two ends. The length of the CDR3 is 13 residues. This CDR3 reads CASSIGGGTEAFF. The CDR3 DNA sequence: TGTGCCAGCAGTATAGGGGGAGGTACTGAAGCTTTCTTT.

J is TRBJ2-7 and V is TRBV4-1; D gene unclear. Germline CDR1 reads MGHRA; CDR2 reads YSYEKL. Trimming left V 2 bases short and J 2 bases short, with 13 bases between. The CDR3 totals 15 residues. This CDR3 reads CASSQSSVEPYEQYF. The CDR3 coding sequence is TGCGCCAGCAGCCAAAGTTCTGTAGAACCCTACGAGCAGTACTTC.

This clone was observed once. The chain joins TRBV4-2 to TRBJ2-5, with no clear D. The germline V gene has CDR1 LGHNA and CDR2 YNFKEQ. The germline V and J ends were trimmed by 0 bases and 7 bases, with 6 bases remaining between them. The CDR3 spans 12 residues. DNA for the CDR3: TGTGCCAGCAGCCAAGATCGCGGGACCCAGTACTTC. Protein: CASSQDRGTQYF.

CDR3 bases: TGTGCCAGTAGTAGTGAGGGCTCAGGGGCCTACGAGCAGTACTTC. It is translated as CASSSEGSGAYEQYF. This rearrangement joins TRBV19 to TRBJ2-7; the D gene is possibly TRBD1 (6 bases). The CDR3 is 15 residues long. Per germline, CDR1 LNHDA and CDR2 SQIVND (reference sequence). The V and J ends lost 4 bases and 2 bases respectively, with 15 bases between them.

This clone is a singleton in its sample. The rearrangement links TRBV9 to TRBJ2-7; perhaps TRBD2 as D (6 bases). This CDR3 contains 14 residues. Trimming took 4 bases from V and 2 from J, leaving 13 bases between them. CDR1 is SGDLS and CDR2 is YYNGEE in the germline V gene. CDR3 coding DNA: TGTGCCAGCAGCTTAGCGGAGGGGCCCTACGAGCAGTACTTC. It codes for CASSLAEGPYEQYF.

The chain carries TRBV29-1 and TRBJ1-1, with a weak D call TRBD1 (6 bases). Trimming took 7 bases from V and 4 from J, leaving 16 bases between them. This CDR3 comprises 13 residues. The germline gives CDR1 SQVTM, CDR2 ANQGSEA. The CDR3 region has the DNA TGCAGCGCCGATCAGGGGTACGCCACTGAAGCTTTCTTT. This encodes CSADQGYATEAFF.

CDR3 sequence (DNA): TGTGCCTGGAGTGTAGAGAGCTACGAGCAGTACTTC. Translating it yields CAWSVESYEQYF. V gene TRBV30 combines with J gene TRBJ2-7; D unresolved. The V end was cut by 0 bases, the J end by 3 bases, with 6 bases between. Per germline, CDR1 GTSNPN and CDR2 SVGIG (reference sequence). This CDR3 is 12 amino acids long.

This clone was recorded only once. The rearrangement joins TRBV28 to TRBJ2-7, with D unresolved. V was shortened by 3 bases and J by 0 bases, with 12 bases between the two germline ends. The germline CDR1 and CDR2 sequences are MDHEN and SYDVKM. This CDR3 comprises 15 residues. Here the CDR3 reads CASSLWTVSSYEQYF. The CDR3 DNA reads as TGTGCCAGCAGTTTGTGGACCGTGAGCTCCTACGAGCAGTACTTC.

Written as DNA, the CDR3 is TGTGCCAGCAGCTTAGCAGGAACAGGGGCCTACAATGAGCAGTTCTTC. The encoded protein is CASSLAGTGAYNEQFF. The chain carries TRBV11-2 and TRBJ2-1; 7 nucleotides match TRBD1. Germline V lookup: CDR1 SGHAT, CDR2 FQNNGV. The junction had 5 bases not matched to a gene; V was cut back by 1 base and J by 2 bases. The CDR3 totals 16 residues.

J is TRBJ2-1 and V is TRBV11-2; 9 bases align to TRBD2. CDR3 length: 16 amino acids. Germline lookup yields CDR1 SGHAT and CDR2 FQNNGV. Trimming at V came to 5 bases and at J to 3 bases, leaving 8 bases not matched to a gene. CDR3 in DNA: TGTGCCAGCAGCCAAGCTAGCGGGGAAAACTACAATGAGCAGTTCTTC. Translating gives CASSQASGENYNEQFF.